The 10 T cell receptor beta chains presented below share a single source sample, sequenced in a study of T cells in Graves' hyperthyroidism and ophthalmopathy. Amplification of TCR beta CDR3 regions was performed using RNA transcripts as template. An initial round of RT-PCR targeting the TCR CDR3 relied on the HTBI primer set. Using its own MiXCR run on the multiplex PCR reads, TCRdb lists one record per CDR3 protein. The sample yields about 460,000 distinct CDR3 sequences, 20% to 25% seen once. Sequencing used blood. These receptors were collected from a woman aged 70-85 years with Graves' ophthalmopathy.

The sample holds many counts of this clonotype. The CDR3 spells CASSLTSRLTGELFF. CDR3 DNA sequence: TGTGCCAGCAGTTTAACATCCCGGCTCACCGGGGAGCTGTTTTTT. The chain carries TRBV12-3 or TRBV12-4 and TRBJ2-2; D is uncertain. CDR3 length equals 15 residues. V gave up 2 bases and J gave up 4 bases, with 11 bases separating them.

This clonotype appeared a few times. The V call is TRBV20-1, the J call TRBJ2-3; no definite D call. The CDR3 consists of 15 residues. V lost 5 bases and J 2 bases, leaving 17 bases between the germline ends. Germline V gene lookup returns CDR1 DFQATT and CDR2 SNEGSKA (reference sequence). DNA of the CDR3: TGCAGTGCTCGACCCTCTACCCTACACACAGATACGCAGTATTTT. Translating gives CSARPSTLHTDTQYF.

Many counts were recorded for this clonotype. The V and J genes are TRBV29-1 and TRBJ2-1; no clear D. CDR3 size: 17 residues. Germline CDR1 SQVTM, CDR2 ANQGSEA. V was cut by 7 bases and J by 0 bases, with 22 bases left in between. The CDR3 region has the DNA TGCAGCGCATCACCAGCGTTAGGTATGACCTCCTACAATGAGCAGTTCTTC. It yields the protein CSASPALGMTSYNEQFF.

This clonotype was observed at least ten times. This chain uses TRBV29-1 with TRBJ1-1; D is perhaps TRBD1 (5 bases). V was clipped by 6 bases and J by 4 bases, with 15 bases between them. The CDR3 consists of 13 residues. Germline V gene data show CDR1 as SQVTM and CDR2 as ANQGSEA. In DNA form, the CDR3 reads TGCAGCGTGGAAACCCAGGGCGGCACTGAAGCTTTCTTT. As protein: CSVETQGGTEAFF.

J is TRBJ2-7 and V is TRBV10-3; 7 bases are a match to TRBD1. Trimming cost V 8 bases and J 2 bases; bases outside gene matches: 3. This CDR3 region has 12 residues. CDR1 and CDR2 from the germline V gene are ENHRY and SYGVKD. CDR3 sequence (DNA): TGTGCCATCGCGACAGGGACCTACGAGCAGTACTTC. This sequence encodes CAIATGTYEQYF.

This clonotype was counted many times. The chain uses TRBV28 and TRBJ2-3; D perhaps matches TRBD2 (5 bases). Germline V CDR1 and CDR2: MDHEN, SYDVKM. CDR3 length: 14 residues. V lost 1 base and J 2 bases, leaving 7 bases between the germline ends. DNA for the CDR3: TGTGCCAGCAGTTTATTGCGGGCCACAGATACGCAGTATTTT. It translates to CASSLLRATDTQYF.

This clonotype was seen a few times. The chain has TRBV29-1 and TRBJ1-4, with D perhaps matching TRBD1 (5 bases). V gave up 7 bases and J gave up 6 bases, with 12 bases separating them. The CDR3 consists of 12 residues. Per the germline V gene, CDR1 is SQVTM and CDR2 is ANQGSEA. CDR3 protein: CSARDWDEKLFF. CDR3 nucleotide sequence: TGCAGCGCCCGGGACTGGGATGAAAAACTGTTTTTT. Full variable domain (missing parts from reference TRBV29-1 and TRBJ1-4): SAVISQKPSRDICQRGTSLTIQCQVDSQVTMMFWYRQQPGQSLTLIATANQGSEATYESGFVIDKFPISRPNLTFSTLTVSNMSPEDSSIYLCSARDWDEKLFFGSGTQLSVL.

On this clonotype itself: It may be a read error: a sequence one base away is much more abundant. The V gene is TRBV3-1, the J gene TRBJ2-7; 8 nucleotides line up with TRBD2. The CDR3 loop spans 14 amino acids. Trimming removed 7 bases from V and 4 bases from J; junction bases left unmatched: 9. Germline CDR1 reads LGHDT; CDR2 reads YNNKEL (reference sequence). The CDR3 DNA reads as TGTGCCAGCATCTCTCTGGCGGGAGGTTACGAGCAGTACTTC. Residues: CASISLAGGYEQYF.

The chain is built from TRBV12-3 or TRBV12-4 and TRBJ2-1; D ambiguous. V lost 4 bases, J lost 2 bases, and 9 bases lay in between. CDR3 length: 14 amino acids. The CDR3: CASSYQTAYNEQFF. The CDR3 coding sequence is TGTGCCAGCAGTTACCAGACTGCCTACAATGAGCAGTTCTTC.

The chain links TRBV6-1 to TRBJ2-1; tentatively, D is TRBD1 or TRBD2 (5 bases each). The CDR3 runs to 14 residues. Germline CDR1 is MNHNS and CDR2 is SASEGT. V was pared by 8 bases and J by 9 bases, with 20 bases between. The CDR3, as DNA: TGTGCCAGCTTCCAAGGACTGGGCCAGGGTGAGCAGTTCTTC. This encodes CASFQGLGQGEQFF.